Presented here are 22 T cell receptor beta chains from one specimen sequenced in a study of cytotoxic CD8 clonotypes in ibrutinib-treated CLL (dated by TCRdb to the early 2020s). The library was built by means of the immunoSEQ multiplex PCR assay. TCRdb carries this immuneACCESS record with in-frame sequences only. Its versions omit some clonotypes, under half of them owing to an unresolved V gene in the studies checked, with the rest unexplained. This sample holds almost 45,000 clones; more than 60% were observed only once. Of the sample, 13% falls within the top ten clones. The time point tag for this specimen amounts to: approximately 11 months on ibrutinib. The specimen comprised PBMCs, sampled after 12 months of ibrutinib treatment. The receptors originated from a human donor with chronic lymphocytic leukemia.

The chain links TRBV25-1 to TRBJ1-4; maybe TRBD1 (6 bases). The germline V gene encodes CDR1 MGHDK and CDR2 SYGVNS. Trimming pared 7 bases from V and 8 bases from J, leaving 20 bases between. This CDR3 contains 15 residues. CDR3 nucleotide sequence: TGTGCCAGCACGGGGGGCGGCAGGGGTTTGGAAAAACTGTTTTTT. Residues: CASTGGGRGLEKLFF.

This clone came up once. The chain joins TRBV19 to TRBJ1-5, with D uncertain. Germline V gene data show CDR1 as LNHDA and CDR2 as SQIVND (reference sequence). V lost 1 base and J 0 bases, leaving 7 bases between the germline ends. This CDR3 has 15 residues. The CDR3 sequence is CASSIGRYSNQPQHF. The CDR3 nucleotides read TGTGCCAGTAGTATAGGCAGGTATAGCAATCAGCCCCAGCATTTT. The full variable domain, with the rest looked up from reference TRBV19 and TRBJ1-5, is DGGITQSPKYLFRKEGQNVTLSCEQNLNHDAMYWYRQDPGQGLRLIYYSQIVNDFQKGDIAEGYSVSREKKESFPLTVTSAQKNPTAFYLCASSIGRYSNQPQHFGDGTRLSIL.

This rearrangement joins TRBV6-5 to TRBJ2-7, with 10 bases that match TRBD1. With 6 bases clipped from V and 3 bases from J, the junction kept 2 bases outside the gene matches. The CDR3 is 13 amino acids. The germline V gene has CDR1 MNHEY and CDR2 SVGAGI. CDR3 bases: TGTGCCAGCAGATGGACAGGGGGCTACGAGCAGTACTTC. Residues: CASRWTGGYEQYF.

In this sample, this clone is medium-sized (0.01 to 0.1%). CDR3: CASSISAQTEAFF. As DNA, the CDR3 is TGTGCCAGCTCGATCTCTGCACAGACTGAAGCTTTCTTT. The chain combines TRBV2 with TRBJ1-1; D is unresolved. The V end lost 8 bases, the J end lost 5 bases, and 15 bases lay between the germline ends. This CDR3 spans 13 amino acids. Germline assignment: CDR1 SNHLY and CDR2 FYNNEI.

The V and J genes are TRBV5-4 and TRBJ1-1; tentative D call: TRBD1 (5 bases). Germline values: CDR1 SGHNT, CDR2 YYREEE (reference sequence). Trimming pared 0 bases from V and 2 bases from J, leaving 14 bases between. The CDR3 runs 16 residues. In nucleotides, the CDR3 is TGTGCCAGCAGCTTGGTTGGTTCAGGGACCAACACTGAAGCTTTCTTT. It encodes CASSLVGSGTNTEAFF.

The CDR3 bases are TGTGCCAGTAGTATCTCAGCGGGGGTTACATCCTACGAGCAGTACTTC. It translates to CASSISAGVTSYEQYF. The V and J genes are TRBV19 and TRBJ2-7; 8 bases match TRBD2. Germline trimming cut 3 bases from V and 1 base from J; bases unmatched to any gene: 8. The CDR3 is 16 amino acids. From germline, CDR1 is LNHDA and CDR2 SQIVND (reference sequence). The full variable domain, its missing parts supplied by reference TRBV19 and TRBJ2-7, is DGGITQSPKYLFRKEGQNVTLSCEQNLNHDAMYWYRQDPGQGLRLIYYSQIVNDFQKGDIAEGYSVSREKKESFPLTVTSAQKNPTAFYLCASSISAGVTSYEQYFGPGTRLTVT.

The V and J genes are TRBV15 and TRBJ2-1, with D unresolved. Germline V gives CDR1 LNHNV, CDR2 YYDKDF (reference sequence). CDR3 length: 15 residues. V lost 0 bases and J 8 bases, leaving 14 bases between the germline ends. The CDR3 sequence: CATSRDYGFVDEQFF. The CDR3 coding sequence is TGTGCCACCAGCAGAGATTACGGGTTTGTGGATGAGCAGTTCTTC.

This clone was seen just once. The chain employs TRBV2 and TRBJ2-3, with 13 bases fitting TRBD2. Germline V gene sequence: CDR1 SNHLY, CDR2 FYNNEI. V was clipped by 5 bases and J by 8 bases; unmatched bases: 4. CDR3 length: 14 residues. CDR3 region: CASSYWTSGSTQYF. The DNA for the CDR3 is TGTGCCAGCAGTTATTGGACTAGCGGGAGTACGCAGTATTTT.

J is TRBJ2-6 and V is TRBV5-6; no definite D call. Looked up from germline, CDR1 is SGHDT and CDR2 is YYEEEE. V was clipped by 4 bases and J by 5 bases, with 16 bases between them. The CDR3 totals 16 residues. For the CDR3, the DNA is TGTGCCAGCAGCGCAGGAAGGGTAGTTTGGGCCAACGTCCTGACTTTC. Translating it yields CASSAGRVVWANVLTF.

To note about this clone: The identical CDR3 is also encoded by other nucleotide sequences in the sample. This chain joins TRBV20-1 and TRBJ2-1; D gene unclear. V was pared by 0 bases and J by 5 bases, with 2 bases between. The CDR3 length is 11 residues. Germline V gene lookup returns CDR1 DFQATT and CDR2 SNEGSKA (reference sequence). For the CDR3, the DNA is TGCAGTGCTAGAGAGGACAATGAGCAGTTCTTC. This translates into CSAREDNEQFF.

This clone was seen once. The chain joins TRBV6-1 to TRBJ2-5, with a weak D call TRBD2 (5 bases). Trimming cost V 2 bases and J 2 bases, with 15 bases left between them. CDR3 size: 16 residues. Germline values: CDR1 MNHNS, CDR2 SASEGT. CDR3: CASSELSGAVQETQYF. For the CDR3, the DNA is TGTGCCAGCAGTGAATTGAGCGGAGCGGTACAAGAGACCCAGTACTTC.

The chain combines TRBV18 with TRBJ2-5; D call uncertain. The CDR3 runs to 16 residues. The germline V and J ends were trimmed by 5 bases and 3 bases, with 19 bases remaining between them. Germline V lookup: CDR1 KGHSH, CDR2 LQKENI. CDR3 in amino acids: CASSDQWRTQKETQYF. The CDR3 region has the DNA TGTGCCAGCTCAGATCAATGGAGAACACAAAAAGAGACCCAGTACTTC.

This clone was detected only a few times. This chain uses TRBV28 with TRBJ2-7; D remains ambiguous. V lost 4 bases and J lost 1, with 8 bases in between. The CDR3 totals 13 residues. The V gene's germline CDR1 is MDHEN and CDR2 SYDVKM. The CDR3 sequence: CASSSSVSYEQYF. The CDR3 region has the DNA TGTGCCAGCAGTTCTTCAGTATCCTACGAGCAGTACTTC.

The chain employs TRBV19 and TRBJ2-7, with 12 positions matching TRBD2. The junction had 8 bases not matched to a gene; V was cut back by 4 bases and J by 7 bases. This CDR3 spans 15 amino acids. From germline, CDR1 is LNHDA and CDR2 SQIVND (reference sequence). The CDR3, as DNA: TGTGCCAGTAGTACCCGACTAGCGGGAGCGGGAGAGCAGTACTTC. Encoded protein: CASSTRLAGAGEQYF.

The CDR3 sequence: CASSSRTSGMSGEQYF. The CDR3 region has the DNA TGTGCCAGCAGCTCCCGGACTAGCGGGATGTCGGGCGAGCAGTACTTC. The chain uses TRBV7-2 and TRBJ2-7; TRBD2 agrees at 12 bases. Losses at the gene ends were 4 bases for V and 6 bases for J; bases not matched to a gene: 10. CDR1 is SGHTA and CDR2 is FQGNSA in the germline V gene. The CDR3 is made up of 16 amino acids.

The gene calls are TRBV29-1 and TRBJ2-1; D possibly corresponds to TRBD1 (6 bases). V gave up 4 bases and J gave up 1 base, with 11 bases separating them. The CDR3 length is 14 residues. Germline V gene data show CDR1 as SQVTM and CDR2 as ANQGSEA. The CDR3 region is CSVVGGPSYNEQFF. The CDR3 DNA follows: TGCAGCGTTGTTGGGGGCCCTTCCTACAATGAGCAGTTCTTC.

The chain couples TRBV5-6 to TRBJ2-5, with D perhaps TRBD1 (6 bases). Trimming pared 7 bases from V and 4 bases from J, leaving 17 bases between. Per the germline V gene, CDR1 is SGHDT and CDR2 is YYEEEE. The CDR3 runs 14 residues. The CDR3 DNA sequence: TGTGCCAGCCAATTGAGGGCAGGGGTAGAGACCCAGTACTTC. It encodes CASQLRAGVETQYF. Based on the CDR3 plus reference TRBV5-6 and TRBJ2-5, the full variable domain is DAGVTQSPTHLIKTRGQQVTLRCSPKSGHDTVSWYQQALGQGPQFIFQYYEEEERQRGNFPDRFSGHQFPNYSSELNVNALLLGDSALYLCASQLRAGVETQYFGPGTRLLVL.

This clone was observed a handful of times. This chain joins TRBV5-1 and TRBJ2-2; TRBD1 aligns across 11 bases. With 3 bases clipped from V and 6 bases from J, the junction kept 1 base outside the gene matches. The CDR3 runs 14 residues. Germline CDR1 is SGHRS and CDR2 is YFSETQ. The DNA for the CDR3 is TGCGCCAGCAGCTGGGGACAGGGGGCCGGGGAGCTGTTTTTT. It is translated as CASSWGQGAGELFF.

The chain links TRBV7-9 to TRBJ2-6; D gene ambiguous. The germline V gene has CDR1 SEHNR and CDR2 FQNEAQ (reference sequence). The V gene lost 0 bases and the J gene lost 2 bases, with 8 bases spanning the gap. This CDR3 region has 16 residues. In DNA form, the CDR3 reads TGTGCCAGCAGCTTAGCCCAGAGTGCTGGGGCCAACGTCCTGACTTTC. Protein: CASSLAQSAGANVLTF. Full variable domain (outside the CDR3, taken from reference TRBV7-9 and TRBJ2-6): DTGVSQNPRHKITKRGQNVTFRCDPISEHNRLYWYRQTLGQGPEFLTYFQNEAQLEKSRLLSDRFSAERPKGSFSTLEIQRTEQGDSAMYLCASSLAQSAGANVLTFGAGSRLTVL.

The gene calls are TRBV5-1 and TRBJ2-5, with 8 bases lining up with TRBD1. Germline V gene lookup returns CDR1 SGHRS and CDR2 YFSETQ. The junction had 12 bases not matched to a gene; V was cut back by 3 bases and J by 5 bases. The CDR3 covers 16 residues. CDR3 sequence: CASSWTTDRGGETQYF. Written as DNA, the CDR3 is TGCGCCAGCAGCTGGACCACCGACAGGGGAGGTGAGACCCAGTACTTC.

This clone was seen a single time. The chain employs TRBV28 and TRBJ2-1; a possible D gene is TRBD2 (5 bases). Germline assignment: CDR1 MDHEN and CDR2 SYDVKM. The CDR3 spans 14 residues. Trimming cost V 6 bases and J 8 bases, with 17 bases left between them. The CDR3: CASRTHGSPYEQFF. The CDR3 coding sequence is TGTGCCAGCAGAACCCATGGGAGTCCGTATGAGCAGTTCTTC.

The rearrangement joins TRBV27 to TRBJ2-1, with D hard to call. This CDR3 is built from 12 residues. The V gene's germline CDR1 is MNHEY and CDR2 SMNVEV (reference sequence). The V end lost 7 bases, the J end lost 6 bases, and 10 bases lay between the germline ends. The CDR3 sequence is CASISGPNEQFF. The CDR3 DNA reads TGTGCCAGCATCTCGGGCCCCAATGAGCAGTTCTTC.